This TCR beta chain was identified during a study of blood T cell repertoires in COVID-19. Study in general: Collection of acute and convalescent COVID-19 samples took place in the United States, Italy and Spain.

Profiling relied on immunoSEQ multiplex PCR, and the TCRdb table lists in-frame clones only, not all of them. The sample holds roughly 240,000 clones, approximately 90% seen once. Clinical histories supplied by participants themselves formed the basis of cohort assignment. The table lists this clone with a few counts. This TCR was recovered from a woman in her twenties or thirties with acute COVID-19. Sample: PBMCs or T cells enriched from blood (not recorded which).

The CDR3 loop reads CASSLQQGTNTGELFF. The CDR3 coding sequence is TGTGCCAGCAGCCTACAACAGGGTACGAACACCGGGGAGCTGTTTTTT. This chain connects TRBV5-4 to TRBJ2-2; a weak D match, TRBD1 (6 bases). Trimming removed 4 bases from V and 0 bases from J, with 13 bases in between. Germline V CDR1 and CDR2: SGHNT, YYREEE (reference sequence). The CDR3 is 16 residues long.